One and the same sample provided the 15 T cell receptor beta chains below, sequenced in a study of T cells in Graves' hyperthyroidism and ophthalmopathy. The CDR3 regions of TCR beta were amplified from RNA transcripts. During a first-round RT-PCR of the TCR CDR3, the HTBI primer set was used. MiXCR, run by TCRdb on the multiplex PCR reads, gives a single entry per CDR3 protein. The table lists more than 500,000 distinct CDR3 sequences, around 15% of them singletons. The sample comprised blood. The source of these receptors is a woman aged 40 to 55 with Graves' ophthalmopathy.

This clonotype was counted many times. The rearrangement joins TRBV29-1 to TRBJ1-2; D is possibly TRBD1 (6 bases). This CDR3 contains 12 residues. CDR1 and CDR2 (germline): SQVTM, ANQGSEA. Deletions cut 8 bases from V and 4 bases from J, with 14 bases between. CDR3 nucleotide sequence: TGCAGCCCCGAACAGGGATCCTATGGCTACACCTTC. Its translation: CSPEQGSYGYTF.

This clonotype was counted many times. The CDR3 DNA sequence: TGTGCCAGCAGCTCTCCGGGACTAGCCGGGACCTACACCGGGGAGCTGTTTTTT. Translating it yields CASSSPGLAGTYTGELFF. This sequence joins TRBV12-3 or TRBV12-4 and TRBJ2-2; 9 bases match TRBD2. The junction had 14 bases not matched to a gene; V was cut back by 6 bases and J by 3 bases. This CDR3 is 18 amino acids long.

There are many counts of this clonotype. V gene TRBV27 combines with J gene TRBJ2-7; the D is unclear. The CDR3 has 15 amino acids. Germline V CDR1 and CDR2: MNHEY, SMNVEV (reference sequence). Trimming shortened V by 0 bases and J by 0 bases, and 9 bases separated the two germline ends. CDR3 nucleotides: TGTGCCAGCAGTTTATCGTCCTATTACTCCTACGAGCAGTACTTC. This codes for CASSLSSYYSYEQYF.

This clonotype was observed at least ten times. As DNA, the CDR3 is TGTGCCAGCAGTTACTCGAATACTAGCAAAGAGACCCAGTACTTC. Residues: CASSYSNTSKETQYF. The V gene is TRBV6-7, the J gene TRBJ2-5; D is possibly TRBD2 (6 bases). TRBV6-7 is placed among ORFs of uncertain function. Trimming shortened V by 0 bases and J by 3 bases, and 11 bases separated the two germline ends. The CDR3 extends over 15 amino acids.

V gene TRBV7-3 combines with J gene TRBJ2-2, with 10 bases identical to TRBD2. Per the germline V gene, CDR1 is SGHTA and CDR2 is FQGTGA. V gave up 1 base and J gave up 4 bases; unmatched junction bases: 0. This CDR3 has 15 amino acids. CDR3 sequence (DNA): TGTGCCAGCAGCTTAAGGACTAGCGGCACCGGGGAGCTGTTTTTT. Translated, it gives CASSLRTSGTGELFF.

This clonotype was seen many times. The J gene is TRBJ1-2, the V gene TRBV20-1, with 10 positions matching TRBD1. The V and J ends lost 5 bases and 4 bases, in that order; junction bases with no gene match: 10. The CDR3 is 15 amino acids. Germline V gene lookup returns CDR1 DFQATT and CDR2 SNEGSKA (reference sequence). The CDR3 reads CSASGTGAQGYGYTF. For the CDR3, the DNA is TGCAGTGCTTCCGGGACAGGGGCGCAAGGCTATGGCTACACCTTC.

This clonotype came up many times. The CDR3: CASSHMGRVRTEAFF. DNA for the CDR3: TGTGCCAGTAGCCATATGGGGAGGGTGAGGACTGAAGCTTTCTTT. J is TRBJ1-1 and V is TRBV19; D is undetermined. The CDR3 has 15 amino acids. CDR1 is LNHDA, CDR2 SQIVND, per germline (reference sequence). Trimming took off 6 bases at V and 5 bases at J, with 19 bases between the two ends.

The sample holds many counts of this clonotype. The gene calls are TRBV15 and TRBJ2-2; D possibly corresponds to TRBD2 (7 bases). Germline V gene lookup returns CDR1 LNHNV and CDR2 YYDKDF (reference sequence). This CDR3 region has 19 residues. With 0 bases removed from V and 5 bases from J, the gap between germline ends came to 22 bases. CDR3 loop: CATSRDQGYEGGRTGELFF. DNA of the CDR3: TGTGCCACCAGCAGAGATCAGGGGTACGAGGGAGGGCGAACCGGGGAGCTGTTTTTT.

This clonotype was picked up many times. The chain is built from TRBV7-6 and TRBJ2-7; D ambiguous. V gave up 1 base and J gave up 4 bases, with 14 bases separating them. Germline CDR1 is SGHVS and CDR2 is FNYEAQ. The CDR3 length is 15 residues. This CDR3 is CASSLEARSPYEQYF. DNA of the CDR3: TGTGCCAGCAGCTTAGAGGCTAGATCACCTTACGAGCAGTACTTC.

This clonotype was found many times. V is TRBV9 and J is TRBJ2-5; the D gene is possibly TRBD1 (6 bases). Germline-derived CDR1 and CDR2 are SGDLS and YYNGEE. V lost 1 base and J 5 bases, leaving 12 bases between the germline ends. The CDR3 runs 14 residues. The DNA for the CDR3 is TGTGCCAGCAGCGTATCCCAGGGGAGCGAGACCCAGTACTTC. Residues: CASSVSQGSETQYF.

The sample holds many counts of this clonotype. The genes are TRBV5-1 and TRBJ2-2; possible D gene TRBD2, 5 bases. CDR1 and CDR2 (germline): SGHRS, YFSETQ. Trimming stripped 3 bases from V and 3 bases from J, with 9 bases between. This CDR3 spans 14 amino acids. The chain's CDR3 is CASSSDGDTGELFF. The CDR3 nucleotides are TGCGCCAGCAGCTCGGACGGGGACACCGGGGAGCTGTTTTTT.

This clonotype was seen at least ten times. This chain connects TRBV10-3 to TRBJ1-5, with 7 bases identical to TRBD1. The CDR3 runs 13 residues. The V gene's germline CDR1 is ENHRY and CDR2 SYGVKD. After removal of 11 bases from V and 5 bases from J, the junction contained 9 bases not matched to a gene. The CDR3 loop is CAVTTGVDQPQHF. CDR3 DNA sequence: TGTGCCGTGACCACAGGGGTAGATCAGCCCCAGCATTTT.

Ten or more counts support this clonotype. The chain uses TRBV5-1 and TRBJ2-5; weak D call: TRBD2 (6 bases). The V end lost 4 bases, the J end lost 6 bases, and 19 bases lay between the germline ends. The CDR3 has 15 amino acids. In germline, CDR1 is SGHRS, CDR2 YFSETQ. The CDR3 is CASSPLGPAGQTQYF. In DNA form, the CDR3 reads TGCGCCAGCAGCCCCCTCGGTCCTGCGGGGCAGACCCAGTACTTC.

This clonotype was counted many times. The chain combines TRBV20-1 with TRBJ1-5; D not certain. The V gene lost 6 bases and the J gene lost 4 bases, with 13 bases spanning the gap. The CDR3 is 13 residues long. Germline V lookup: CDR1 DFQATT, CDR2 SNEGSKA (reference sequence). CDR3 coding DNA: TGCAGTGCCAATTCAGGTCAGAATCAGCCCCAGCATTTT. Translating gives CSANSGQNQPQHF.

This clonotype was observed at least ten times. The V call is TRBV5-1, the J call TRBJ2-7; D perhaps matches TRBD2 (5 bases). The germline V gene has CDR1 SGHRS and CDR2 YFSETQ. With 4 bases removed from V and 3 bases from J, the gap between germline ends came to 11 bases. CDR3 length equals 13 residues. The CDR3 DNA sequence: TGCGCCAGCAGCCATGAGGGTATCTACGAGCAGTACTTC. Translating gives CASSHEGIYEQYF.